Sequencing of this T cell receptor (beta chain) was carried out in a study of blood T cell repertoires in COVID-19. As for the study in general: The study drew acute and convalescent COVID-19 samples from the United States, Italy and Spain. In each case, the material was cDNA or gDNA derived from T cells, B-cell-depleted T cells, or PBMCs.

Patients at the Seattle site were enrolled during active infection and followed longitudinally. The CDR3 has 13 amino acids. The germline gives CDR1 LGHDT, CDR2 YNNKEL (reference sequence). V was pared by 5 bases and J by 7 bases, with 12 bases between. In the source study's methods: Reference gene primer amplification in the assay estimated nucleated cell counts. This table comes from immunoSEQ multiplex PCR, and its TCRdb copy is limited to in-frame clones, with some not included. The D gene and trimming were derived from the DNA, and the V and J assignments and clone size from that table. Found here are 300,000 or so clones, approximately 87% of them singletons; the top ten hold less than 3.5%.

The sequencing input was peripheral blood. The chain recombines TRBV3-1 (or the pseudogene TRBV3-2) with TRBJ1-5; D unresolved. The receptor's source is a woman under 40 with COVID-19, enrolled during active disease. CDR3 coding DNA: TGTGCCAGCAGCTGGGGAGGAGCGCAGCCCCAGCATTTT. Translation: CASSWGGAQPQHF.